This TCR beta chain was sequenced during a study of CD8 T cells in Susac syndrome. In the study overall: The Susac syndrome patients were therapy-naive, on corticosteroids, or on intravenous immunoglobulin alone at blood draw. Study-wide results and limits: The CD4+ T cell repertoires in Susac syndrome were not clonally expanded.

This CDR3 is built from 14 residues. Reverse transcription of roughly 0.45 to 1 ug RNA used random hexamers. TCRdb called the immunoSEQ multiplex PCR reads again in MiXCR, with one record for every CDR3 protein. Altogether 150,000 to 200,000 distinct CDR3 sequences are present, 85% to 95% being singletons, with the ten largest covering around 0.11%. Details on this clonotype: What it binds is not known.

The chain is built from TRBV21-1 and TRBJ2-5; no check of the table's D call, TRBD1, against the DNA was made. TRBV21-1 is assigned pseudogene status. Sequencing was performed on CD4+ T cells from PBMCs. This TCR was sampled from a human donor with Susac syndrome. CDR3 region: CASSLRRGQETQYF. CDR3 sequence (DNA): TGTGCCAGCAGCCTTCGGCGCGGCCAAGAGACCCAGTACTTC.